These T cell receptor beta chains were read from a single sample in a study of blood T cell repertoires in COVID-19. Produced via immunoSEQ multiplex PCR; TCRdb's table is partial and in-frame only. Here the sample spans over 90,000 clones, around 90% being singletons. The sequenced material came from peripheral blood. Receptors originate from an older woman with acute or convalescent COVID-19. CDR3s include the opening cysteine and the closing phenylalanine or tryptophan. Each record gives: J gene, V gene, D gene, clone size, CDR3 protein, CDR3 DNA. The D gene is left open where the match is weak. Not every row has a clone size; where given, it reads once, few, many or a size class.

J: TRBJ1-2; V: TRBV7-9; D: .; size: .; CDR3: CASSLGRALDGYTF; DNA: TGTGCCAGCAGCTTAGGCAGGGCGCTCGATGGCTACACCTTC
J: TRBJ2-7; V: TRBV5-4; D: TRBD1; size: .; CDR3: CASSQGQLHYEQYF; DNA: TGTGCCAGCAGCCAGGGACAGCTTCACTACGAGCAGTACTTC
J: TRBJ2-5; V: TRBV6-5; D: .; size: .; CDR3: CASSPPGRRETQYF; DNA: TGTGCCAGCTCTCCCCCAGGGCGGCGAGAGACCCAGTACTTC
J: TRBJ2-1; V: TRBV5-1; D: .; size: .; CDR3: CASSLLLSASYNEQFF; DNA: TGCGCCAGCAGCTTGTTGTTATCCGCGTCCTACAATGAGCAGTTCTTC
J: TRBJ1-5; V: TRBV6-6; D: .; size: .; CDR3: CASSYGGEHNQPQHF; DNA: TGTGCCAGCAGTTACGGTGGAGAACATAATCAGCCCCAGCATTTT
J: TRBJ2-3; V: TRBV28; D: TRBD1; size: .; CDR3: CASRPGTGGFTDTQYF; DNA: TGTGCCAGCAGGCCCGGGACAGGGGGTTTCACAGATACGCAGTATTTT
J: TRBJ2-1; V: TRBV5-1; D: .; size: .; CDR3: CASSTRLVTYNEQFF; DNA: TGCGCCAGCAGCACCCGACTCGTCACCTACAATGAGCAGTTCTTC
J: TRBJ1-1; V: TRBV28; D: .; size: .; CDR3: CASSWRQVGDTEAFF; DNA: TGTGCCAGCAGTTGGCGACAGGTCGGGGACACTGAAGCTTTCTTT
J: TRBJ2-6; V: TRBV2; D: .; size: once; CDR3: CASSVDHYSGANVLTF; DNA: TGTGCCAGCAGTGTCGACCACTACTCTGGGGCCAACGTCCTGACTTTC
J: TRBJ1-1; V: TRBV5-1; D: .; size: .; CDR3: CASSVGGNTEAFF; DNA: TGCGCCAGCAGCGTCGGGGGGAACACTGAAGCTTTCTTT
J: TRBJ2-5; V: TRBV5-1; D: TRBD1; size: .; CDR3: CASSPGQGRWETQYF; DNA: TGCGCCAGCAGCCCCGGACAGGGTCGTTGGGAGACCCAGTACTTC
J: TRBJ2-2; V: TRBV5-1; D: .; size: once; CDR3: CASHGQRNTGELFF; DNA: TGCGCCAGCCACGGACAGAGGAACACCGGGGAGCTGTTTTTT
J: TRBJ2-7; V: TRBV2; D: TRBD2; size: .; CDR3: CASLRGEGLYEQYF; DNA: TGTGCCAGCCTAAGAGGGGAGGGCCTCTACGAGCAGTACTTC
J: TRBJ1-2; V: TRBV24-1; D: .; size: .; CDR3: CATSELQGINYGYTF; DNA: TGTGCCACCAGTGAGCTACAGGGAATTAACTATGGCTACACCTTC
J: TRBJ2-1; V: TRBV11-2; D: .; size: .; CDR3: CASSLAGTRPNNEQFF; DNA: TGTGCCAGCAGCTTGGCCGGGACTCGGCCGAACAATGAGCAGTTCTTC
J: TRBJ1-2; V: TRBV28; D: .; size: .; CDR3: CASSLSRAYGYTF; DNA: TGTGCCAGCAGTTTATCCAGGGCGTATGGCTACACCTTC
J: TRBJ2-1; V: TRBV28; D: TRBD2; size: .; CDR3: CASSLAGVHEQFF; DNA: TGTGCCAGCAGCCTAGCGGGAGTCCATGAGCAGTTCTTC
J: TRBJ2-2; V: TRBV10-3; D: .; size: .; CDR3: CAISDFIGELFF; DNA: TGTGCCATCAGTGATTTCATCGGGGAGCTGTTTTTT
J: TRBJ2-7; V: TRBV27; D: TRBD2; size: .; CDR3: CASSLSMGLGSYEQYF; DNA: TGTGCCAGCAGTTTATCTATGGGACTAGGGTCCTACGAGCAGTACTTC
J: TRBJ2-2; V: TRBV6-2/TRBV6-3; D: TRBD2; size: .; CDR3: CASSPGLAGGPGELFF; DNA: TGTGCCAGCAGTCCCGGACTAGCGGGAGGGCCCGGGGAGCTGTTTTTT
J: TRBJ1-5; V: TRBV19; D: .; size: .; CDR3: CASSKRGEGNQPQHF; DNA: TGTGCCAGTAGTAAGCGGGGAGAAGGCAATCAGCCCCAGCATTTT
J: TRBJ1-2; V: TRBV18; D: TRBD1; size: .; CDR3: CASSPDRAGNGYTF; DNA: TGTGCCAGCTCACCAGACAGGGCAGGCAATGGCTACACCTTC
J: TRBJ1-1; V: TRBV28; D: .; size: .; CDR3: CASSPSTGVKTEAFF; DNA: TGTGCCAGCAGTCCCTCAACGGGGGTCAAGACTGAAGCTTTCTTT
J: TRBJ2-5; V: TRBV14; D: TRBD2; size: .; CDR3: CASSPGTSGDQYF; DNA: TGTGCCAGCAGCCCTGGGACTAGCGGGGACCAGTACTTC
J: TRBJ1-2; V: TRBV4-2; D: .; size: .; CDR3: CASSPTHPYRAGGYTF; DNA: TGTGCCAGCAGCCCTACTCACCCATACAGGGCTGGTGGCTACACCTTC
J: TRBJ1-1; V: TRBV15; D: .; size: .; CDR3: CATSSGFARASASEAFF; DNA: TGTGCCACCAGCAGTGGGTTTGCGAGGGCCAGCGCTTCTGAAGCTTTCTTT